The clone carrying this TCR beta chain was picked up one time. What it binds is not known. These data belong to a study of Tregs in tolerant kidney transplant recipients. Study outcomes and limitations: Findings come from small patient numbers and require larger validation. Some patients' samples used different primers over time, so nucleotide sequences weren't comparable.

Here immunoSEQ multiplex PCR was the method, and the copy in TCRdb shows in-frame clones only, minus some. The sample has fewer than 80,000 clones, approximately 91% seen once; the top ten hold approximately 0.39%. The CDR3 extends over 14 amino acids. Trimming removed 1 base from V and 4 bases from J, with 11 bases in between. CDR1 SGHKS and CDR2 YYEKEE come from the germline V gene (reference sequence). Unstimulated Tregs (CD4+CD25+CD127-) and CD4+CD25- non-Tregs were sorted from PBMCs. V is TRBV5-5 and J is TRBJ1-1; no reliable D call. The TCR originated in a human donor who received a combined kidney and bone marrow transplant. This material consisted of CD4+ T cells from blood, taken before the transplant. CDR3 sequence reads: CASSLRTGFTEAFF. The CDR3 DNA follows: TGTGCCAGCAGCTTGAGAACGGGTTTCACTGAAGCTTTCTTT.